This record concerns one T cell receptor (beta chain) sequence. Profiled with immunoSEQ multiplex PCR; TCRdb holds only in-frame clones, not every one. The sample holds under 400,000 clones; around 87% are singletons and the top ten take roughly 3.1%. The sample belongs to a study of Ad26.COV2.S vaccination and SARS-CoV-2 variants. Trimming removed 4 bases at V and 2 bases at J, with 18 bases between. CDR1 SQVTM and CDR2 ANQGSEA come from the germline V gene. The CDR3 sequence is 16 residues long. The treatment is: roughly 19 received Ad26.COV2.S at low or high dose, single or two shots; a few received placebo; per-sample allocation not given. The investigators took samples on day 63 after the first vaccine or placebo injection.

This chain uses TRBV29-1 with TRBJ1-3; D call uncertain. The receptor's source is a person aged 18-65 years who received the Ad26.COV2.S COVID-19 vaccine or a placebo. This material consisted of peripheral blood, taken in a trial of Ad26.COV2.S vaccine versus placebo. Here the CDR3 DNA reads TGCAGCGTTGCCCTGTTCGCCCGAGGTCCTGGAAACACCATATATTTT. Translated: CSVALFARGPGNTIYF.